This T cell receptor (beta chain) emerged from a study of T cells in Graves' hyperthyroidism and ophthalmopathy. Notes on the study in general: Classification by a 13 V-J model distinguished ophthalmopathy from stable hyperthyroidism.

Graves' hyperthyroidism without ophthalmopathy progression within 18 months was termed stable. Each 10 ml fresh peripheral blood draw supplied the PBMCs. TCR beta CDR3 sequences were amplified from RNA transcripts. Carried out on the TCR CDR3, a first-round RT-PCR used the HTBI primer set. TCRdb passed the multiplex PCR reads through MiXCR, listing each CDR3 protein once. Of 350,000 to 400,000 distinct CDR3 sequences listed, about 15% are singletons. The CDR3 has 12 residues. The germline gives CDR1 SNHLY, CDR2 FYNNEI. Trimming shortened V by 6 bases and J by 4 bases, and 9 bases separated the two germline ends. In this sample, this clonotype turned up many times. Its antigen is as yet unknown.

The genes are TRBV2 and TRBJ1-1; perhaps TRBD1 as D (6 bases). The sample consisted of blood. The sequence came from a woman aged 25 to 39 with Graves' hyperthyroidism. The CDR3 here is CASRAQGTEAFF. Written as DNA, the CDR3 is TGTGCCAGCAGAGCACAGGGCACTGAAGCTTTCTTT.